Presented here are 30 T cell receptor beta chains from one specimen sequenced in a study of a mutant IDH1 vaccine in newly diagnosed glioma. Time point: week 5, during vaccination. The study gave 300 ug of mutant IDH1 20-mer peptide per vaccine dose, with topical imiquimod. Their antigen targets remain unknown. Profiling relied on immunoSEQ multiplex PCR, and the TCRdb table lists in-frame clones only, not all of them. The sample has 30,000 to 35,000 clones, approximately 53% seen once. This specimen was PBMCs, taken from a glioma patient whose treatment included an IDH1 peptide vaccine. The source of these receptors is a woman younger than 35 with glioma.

As DNA, the CDR3 is TGCGCCAGCACCCCCGGGACAGGGGGGAACACTGAAGCTTTCTTT. Its translation: CASTPGTGGNTEAFF. V is TRBV5-1 and J is TRBJ1-1; TRBD1 matches at 11 bases. This CDR3 region has 15 residues. CDR1 and CDR2 from the germline V gene are SGHRS and YFSETQ. J was trimmed by 1 base and V by 6 bases; bases with no gene match: 5.

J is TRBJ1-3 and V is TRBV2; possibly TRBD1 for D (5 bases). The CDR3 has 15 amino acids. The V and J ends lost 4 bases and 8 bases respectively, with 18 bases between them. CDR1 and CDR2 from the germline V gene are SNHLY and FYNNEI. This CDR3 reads CASSADRPVQDTIYF. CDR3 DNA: TGTGCCAGCAGTGCTGACAGACCCGTTCAGGACACCATATATTTT. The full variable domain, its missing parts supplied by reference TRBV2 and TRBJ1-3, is EPEVTQTPSHQVTQMGQEVILRCVPISNHLYFYWYRQILGQKVEFLVSFYNNEISEKSEIFDDQFSVERPDGSNFTLKIRSTKLEDSAMYFCASSADRPVQDTIYFGEGSWLTVV.

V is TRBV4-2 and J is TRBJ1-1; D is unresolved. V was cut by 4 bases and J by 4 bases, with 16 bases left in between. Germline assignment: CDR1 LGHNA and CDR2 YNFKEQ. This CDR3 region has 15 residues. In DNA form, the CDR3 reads TGTGCCAGCAGCCCAAGCCAGATCTCGACCACTGAAGCTTTCTTT. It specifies CASSPSQISTTEAFF.

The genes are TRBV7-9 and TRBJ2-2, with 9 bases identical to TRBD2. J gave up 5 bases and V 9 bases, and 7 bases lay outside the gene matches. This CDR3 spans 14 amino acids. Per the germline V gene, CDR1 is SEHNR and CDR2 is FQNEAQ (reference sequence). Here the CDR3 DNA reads TGTGCCAGAGCCCCCACTAGCGGGACCGGGGAGCTGTTTTTT. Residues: CARAPTSGTGELFF.

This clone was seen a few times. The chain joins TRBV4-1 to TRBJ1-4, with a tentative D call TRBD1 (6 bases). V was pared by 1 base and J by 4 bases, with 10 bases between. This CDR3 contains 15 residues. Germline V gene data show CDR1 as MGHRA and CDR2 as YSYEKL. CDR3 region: CASSQVLRGNEKLFF. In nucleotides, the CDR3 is TGCGCCAGCAGCCAAGTTCTCAGGGGTAATGAAAAACTGTTTTTT.

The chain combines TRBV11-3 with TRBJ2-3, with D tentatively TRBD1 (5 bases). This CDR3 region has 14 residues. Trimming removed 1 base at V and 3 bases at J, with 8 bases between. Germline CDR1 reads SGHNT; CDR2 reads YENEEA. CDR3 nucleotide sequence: TGTGCCAGCAGCTTAGTAAGGGGAACAGATACGCAGTATTTT. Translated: CASSLVRGTDTQYF.

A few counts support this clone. The CDR3 sequence: CASSNTGYSYEQYF. As DNA, the CDR3 is TGTGCCAGCAGCAATACAGGGTACTCCTACGAGCAGTACTTC. This sequence joins TRBV28 and TRBJ2-7; possibly TRBD1 for D (6 bases). The CDR3 spans 14 residues. With 6 bases removed from V and 0 bases from J, the gap between germline ends came to 12 bases. CDR1 and CDR2 from the germline V gene are MDHEN and SYDVKM.

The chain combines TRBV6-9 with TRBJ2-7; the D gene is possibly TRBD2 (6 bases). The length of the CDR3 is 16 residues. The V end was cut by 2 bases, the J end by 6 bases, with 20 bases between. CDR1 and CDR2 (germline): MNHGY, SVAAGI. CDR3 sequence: CASSYLFGRGVVEQYF. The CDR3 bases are TGTGCCAGCAGTTATCTTTTCGGGAGAGGGGTGGTCGAGCAGTACTTC.

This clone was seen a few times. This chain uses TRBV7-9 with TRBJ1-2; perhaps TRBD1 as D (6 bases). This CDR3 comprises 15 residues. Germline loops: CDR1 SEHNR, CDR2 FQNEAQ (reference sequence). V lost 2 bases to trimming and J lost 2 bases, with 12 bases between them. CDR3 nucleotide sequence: TGTGCCAGCAGCTTACCAGGGGAGGAGAACTATGGCTACACCTTC. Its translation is CASSLPGEENYGYTF.

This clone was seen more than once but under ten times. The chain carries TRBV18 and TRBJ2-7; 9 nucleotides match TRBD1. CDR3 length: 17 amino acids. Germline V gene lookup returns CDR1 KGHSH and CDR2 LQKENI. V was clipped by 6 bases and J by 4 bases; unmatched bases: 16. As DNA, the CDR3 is TGTGCCAGCTCTCCCTCCGACAGGGGGGGAGTTAAGTACGAGCAGTACTTC. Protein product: CASSPSDRGGVKYEQYF. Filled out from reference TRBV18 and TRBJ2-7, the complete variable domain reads NAGVMQNPRHLVRRRGQEARLRCSPMKGHSHVYWYRQLPEEGLKFMVYLQKENIIDESGMPKERFSAEFPKEGPSILRIQQVVRGDSAAYFCASSPSDRGGVKYEQYFGPGTRLTVT.

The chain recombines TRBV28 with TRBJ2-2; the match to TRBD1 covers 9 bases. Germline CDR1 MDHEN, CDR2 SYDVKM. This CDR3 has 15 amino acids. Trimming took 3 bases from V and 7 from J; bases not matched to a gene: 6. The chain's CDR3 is CASSLPQGAVGELFF. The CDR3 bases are TGTGCCAGCAGTTTGCCACAGGGGGCGGTCGGGGAGCTGTTTTTT.

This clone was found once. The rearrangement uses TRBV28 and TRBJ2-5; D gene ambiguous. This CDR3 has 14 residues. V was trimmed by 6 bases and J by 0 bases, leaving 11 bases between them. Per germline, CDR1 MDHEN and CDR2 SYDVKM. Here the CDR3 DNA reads TGTGCCAGCAGGCCTCCCCTGGACCAAGAGACCCAGTACTTC. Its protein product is CASRPPLDQETQYF.

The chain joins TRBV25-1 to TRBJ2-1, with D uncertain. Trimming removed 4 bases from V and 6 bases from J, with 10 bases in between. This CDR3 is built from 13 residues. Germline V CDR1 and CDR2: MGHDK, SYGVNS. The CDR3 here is CASSVAGPNEQFF. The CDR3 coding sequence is TGTGCCAGCAGTGTAGCAGGCCCCAATGAGCAGTTCTTC.

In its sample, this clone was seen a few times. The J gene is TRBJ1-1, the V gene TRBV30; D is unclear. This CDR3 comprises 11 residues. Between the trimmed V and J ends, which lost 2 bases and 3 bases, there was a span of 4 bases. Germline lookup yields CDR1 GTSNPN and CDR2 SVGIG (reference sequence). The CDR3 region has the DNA TGTGCCTGGAGTACGTACACTGAAGCTTTCTTT. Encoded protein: CAWSTYTEAFF.

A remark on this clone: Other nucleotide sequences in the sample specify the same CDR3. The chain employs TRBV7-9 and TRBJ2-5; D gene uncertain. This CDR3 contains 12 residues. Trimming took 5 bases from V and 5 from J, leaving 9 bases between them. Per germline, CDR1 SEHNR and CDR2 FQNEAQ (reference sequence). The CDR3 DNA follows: TGTGCCAGCAGCCCACTCGGGGAGACCCAGTACTTC. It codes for CASSPLGETQYF.

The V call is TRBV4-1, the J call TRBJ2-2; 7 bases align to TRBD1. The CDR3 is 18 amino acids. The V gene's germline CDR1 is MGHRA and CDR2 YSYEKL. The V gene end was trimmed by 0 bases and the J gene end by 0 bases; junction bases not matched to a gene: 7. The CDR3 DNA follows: TGCGCCAGCAGCCAAGATCTAACGGGACAGACGAACACCGGGGAGCTGTTTTTT. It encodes CASSQDLTGQTNTGELFF.

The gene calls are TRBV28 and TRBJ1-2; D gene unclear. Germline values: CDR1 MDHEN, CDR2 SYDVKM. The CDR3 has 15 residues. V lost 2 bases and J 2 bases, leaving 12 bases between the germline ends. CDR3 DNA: TGTGCCAGCAGTTTAGGTGGTACCTTAAACTATGGCTACACCTTC. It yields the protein CASSLGGTLNYGYTF.

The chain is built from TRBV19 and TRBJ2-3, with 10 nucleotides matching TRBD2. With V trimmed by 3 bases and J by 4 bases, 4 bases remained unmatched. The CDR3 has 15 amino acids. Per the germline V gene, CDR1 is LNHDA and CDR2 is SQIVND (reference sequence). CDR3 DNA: TGTGCCAGTAGTATTGCTAGCGGGAGTTCAGATACGCAGTATTTT. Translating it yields CASSIASGSSDTQYF.

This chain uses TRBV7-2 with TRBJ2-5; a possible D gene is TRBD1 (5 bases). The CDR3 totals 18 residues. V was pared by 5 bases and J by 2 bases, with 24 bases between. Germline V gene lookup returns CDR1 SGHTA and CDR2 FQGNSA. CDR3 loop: CASSRDRSRALRQETQYF. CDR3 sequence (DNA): TGTGCCAGCAGCCGAGACCGGAGCAGGGCGCTTAGACAAGAGACCCAGTACTTC.

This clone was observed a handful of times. CDR3 coding DNA: TGTGCCAGCAGCCCGTGGCCGGGACGGACCAATCAGCCCCAGCATTTT. Its protein is CASSPWPGRTNQPQHF. The chain couples TRBV5-6 to TRBJ1-5; D possibly corresponds to TRBD1 (5 bases). V shed 4 bases and J shed 3 bases, with 17 bases lying between them. CDR1 and CDR2 (germline): SGHDT, YYEEEE. This CDR3 is 16 amino acids long.

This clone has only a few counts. CDR3 sequence: CSVAGLGGTDTQYF. Written as DNA, the CDR3 is TGCAGCGTTGCTGGACTGGGGGGCACAGATACGCAGTATTTT. The V gene is TRBV29-1, the J gene TRBJ2-3; D assignment may be TRBD1 or TRBD2 (5 bases each). This CDR3 comprises 14 residues. The V end was cut by 4 bases, the J end by 1 base, with 12 bases between. Germline CDR1 SQVTM, CDR2 ANQGSEA.

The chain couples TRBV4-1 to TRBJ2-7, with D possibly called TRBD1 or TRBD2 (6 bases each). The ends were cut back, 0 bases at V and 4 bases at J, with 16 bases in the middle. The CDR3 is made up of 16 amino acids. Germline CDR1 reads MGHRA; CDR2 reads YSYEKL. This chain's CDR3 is CASSQDLPPGAYEQYF. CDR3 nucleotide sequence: TGCGCCAGCAGCCAAGATCTTCCCCCGGGGGCATACGAGCAGTACTTC.

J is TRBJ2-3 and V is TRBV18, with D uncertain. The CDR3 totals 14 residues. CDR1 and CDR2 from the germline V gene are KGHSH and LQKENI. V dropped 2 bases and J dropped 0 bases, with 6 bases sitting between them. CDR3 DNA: TGTGCCAGCTCACCATCAGGAAGCACAGATACGCAGTATTTT. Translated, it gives CASSPSGSTDTQYF.

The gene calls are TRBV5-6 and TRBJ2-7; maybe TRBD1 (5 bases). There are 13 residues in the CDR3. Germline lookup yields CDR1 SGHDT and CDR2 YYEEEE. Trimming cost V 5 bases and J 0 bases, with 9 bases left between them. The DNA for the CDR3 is TGTGCCAGCAGTATGACAGCCTCCTACGAGCAGTACTTC. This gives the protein CASSMTASYEQYF.

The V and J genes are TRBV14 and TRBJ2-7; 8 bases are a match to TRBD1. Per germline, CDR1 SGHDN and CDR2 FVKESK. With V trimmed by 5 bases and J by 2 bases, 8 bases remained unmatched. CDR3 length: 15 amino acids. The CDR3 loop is CASSRDGTGAYEQYF. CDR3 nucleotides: TGTGCCAGCAGCAGGGATGGGACAGGAGCCTACGAGCAGTACTTC. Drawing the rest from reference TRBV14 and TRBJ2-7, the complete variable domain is EAGVTQFPSHSVIEKGQTVTLRCDPISGHDNLYWYRRVMGKEIKFLLHFVKESKQDESGMPNNRFLAERTGGTYSTLKVQPAELEDSGVYFCASSRDGTGAYEQYFGPGTRLTVT.

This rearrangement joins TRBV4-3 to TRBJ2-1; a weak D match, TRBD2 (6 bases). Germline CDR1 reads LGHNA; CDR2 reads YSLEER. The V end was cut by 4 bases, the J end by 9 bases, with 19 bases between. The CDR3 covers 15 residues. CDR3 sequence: CASSPQGYGGSEQFF. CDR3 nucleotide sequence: TGCGCCAGCAGCCCCCAAGGGTACGGGGGAAGTGAGCAGTTCTTC.

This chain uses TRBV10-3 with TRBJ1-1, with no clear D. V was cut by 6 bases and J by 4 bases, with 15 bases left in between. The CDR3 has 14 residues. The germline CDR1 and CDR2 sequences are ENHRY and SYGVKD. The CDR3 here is CAISPRFVGTEAFF. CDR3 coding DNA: TGTGCCATCAGCCCAAGGTTTGTGGGCACTGAAGCTTTCTTT.

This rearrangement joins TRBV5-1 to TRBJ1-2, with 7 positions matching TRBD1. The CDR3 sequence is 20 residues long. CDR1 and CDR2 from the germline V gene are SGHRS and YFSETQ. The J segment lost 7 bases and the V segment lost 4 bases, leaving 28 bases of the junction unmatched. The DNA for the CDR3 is TGCGCCAGCAGCCGAATGGGGGGAGGGGGCCACTCGAAGGCTCCACGTGGCTACACCTTC. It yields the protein CASSRMGGGGHSKAPRGYTF.

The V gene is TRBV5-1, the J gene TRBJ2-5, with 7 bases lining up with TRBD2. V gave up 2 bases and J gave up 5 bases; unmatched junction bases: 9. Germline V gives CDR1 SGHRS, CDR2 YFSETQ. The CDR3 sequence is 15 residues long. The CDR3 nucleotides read TGCGCCAGCAGCTTAGGCGGGAGAGGGTCTGAGACCCAGTACTTC. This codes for CASSLGGRGSETQYF.

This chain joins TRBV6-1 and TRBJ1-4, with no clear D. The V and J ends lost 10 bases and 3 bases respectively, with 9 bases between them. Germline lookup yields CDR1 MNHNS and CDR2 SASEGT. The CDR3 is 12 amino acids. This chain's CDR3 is CATRMANEKLFF. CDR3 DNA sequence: TGTGCCACCAGGATGGCTAATGAAAAACTGTTTTTT.